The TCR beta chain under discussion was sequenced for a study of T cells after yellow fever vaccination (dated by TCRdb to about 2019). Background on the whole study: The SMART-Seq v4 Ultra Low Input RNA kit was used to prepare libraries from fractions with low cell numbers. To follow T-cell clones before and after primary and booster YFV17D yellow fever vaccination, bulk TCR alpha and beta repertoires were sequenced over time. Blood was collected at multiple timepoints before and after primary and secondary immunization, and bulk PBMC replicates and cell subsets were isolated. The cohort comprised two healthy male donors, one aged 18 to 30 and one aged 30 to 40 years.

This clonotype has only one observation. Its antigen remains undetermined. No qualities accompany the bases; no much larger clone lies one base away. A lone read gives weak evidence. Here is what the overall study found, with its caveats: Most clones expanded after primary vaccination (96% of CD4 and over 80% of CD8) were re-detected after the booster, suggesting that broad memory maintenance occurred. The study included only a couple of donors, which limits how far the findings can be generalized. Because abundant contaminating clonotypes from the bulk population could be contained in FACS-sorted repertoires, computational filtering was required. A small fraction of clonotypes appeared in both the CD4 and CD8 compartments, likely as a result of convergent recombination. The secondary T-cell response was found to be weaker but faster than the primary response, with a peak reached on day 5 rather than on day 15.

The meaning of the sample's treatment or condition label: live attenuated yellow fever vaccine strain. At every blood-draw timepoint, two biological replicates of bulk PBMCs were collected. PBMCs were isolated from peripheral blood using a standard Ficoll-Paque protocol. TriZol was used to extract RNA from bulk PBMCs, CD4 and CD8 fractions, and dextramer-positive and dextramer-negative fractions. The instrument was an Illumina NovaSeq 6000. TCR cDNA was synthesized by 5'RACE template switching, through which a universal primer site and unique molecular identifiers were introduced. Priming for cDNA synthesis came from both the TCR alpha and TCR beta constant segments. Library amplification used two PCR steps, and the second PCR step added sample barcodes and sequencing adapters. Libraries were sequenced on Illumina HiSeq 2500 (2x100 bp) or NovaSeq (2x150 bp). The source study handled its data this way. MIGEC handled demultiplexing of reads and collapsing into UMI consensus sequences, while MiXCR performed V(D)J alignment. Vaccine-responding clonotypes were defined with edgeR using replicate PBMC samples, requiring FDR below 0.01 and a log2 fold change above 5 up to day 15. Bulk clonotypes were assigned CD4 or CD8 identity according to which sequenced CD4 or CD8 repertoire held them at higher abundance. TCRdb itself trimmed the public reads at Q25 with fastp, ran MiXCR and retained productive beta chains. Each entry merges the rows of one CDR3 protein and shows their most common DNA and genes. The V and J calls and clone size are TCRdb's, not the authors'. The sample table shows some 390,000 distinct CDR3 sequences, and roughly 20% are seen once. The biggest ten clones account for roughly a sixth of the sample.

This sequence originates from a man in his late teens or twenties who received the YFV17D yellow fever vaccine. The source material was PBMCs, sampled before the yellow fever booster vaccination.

The DNA is as follows: TGCGCCAGCAGCTTAGGGGACGGACGGGCCTACGAGCAGTACTTC. This codes for CASSLGDGRAYEQYF. The chain is made from TRBV5-1 and TRBJ2-7; the D gene cannot be resolved beyond TRBD1 or TRBD2, each matching 5 bases. The cysteine opens and the phenylalanine closes a CDR3 of 15 amino acids. Of the read, only the CDR3 DNA is kept; its 45 bases are in frame from base 1. Trimming at the junction amounts to 2 bases on V and 2 bases on J, and the germline ends lie 14 bases apart. The germline V gene supplies CDR1 SGHRS and CDR2 YFSETQ.